A selection of T cell receptor beta chains follows, all from one sample in a study of T cells in Graves' hyperthyroidism and ophthalmopathy. Each CDR3 protein gets one entry after TCRdb re-called the multiplex PCR reads with MiXCR. The profile shows over 650,000 distinct CDR3 sequences, roughly 46% of them singletons. The sequenced sample was peripheral blood or thyroid tissue (not recorded which). The receptors here all came from an adult man with Graves' disease, either hyperthyroidism or ophthalmopathy (not recorded which). CDR3s include the opening cysteine and the closing phenylalanine or tryptophan. Fields, in order: D gene, clone size, J gene, V gene, CDR3 DNA, CDR3 protein. The D gene is left open where the match is weak. Clone size, where shown, is once, few, many, or a class for clones that have expanded.

>NA|NA|TRBJ2-7|TRBV6-6
TGTGCCAGCAGTTATGGGGACCCCTCCTACGAGCAGTACTTC
CASSYGDPSYEQYF
>NA|many|TRBJ2-5|TRBV10-2
TGCGCCAGCAACCCAGGGAGGGAGACCCAGTACTTC
CASNPGRETQYF
>NA|many|TRBJ1-6|TRBV29-1
TGCAGCGTTGCGGAGGCGGGGGTTGGTTCACCCCTCCACTTT
CSVAEAGVGSPLHF
>TRBD2|NA|TRBJ2-7|TRBV29-1
TGCAGCGTTGAAGACTCCGGGACTAGCGGGAGCATGGACGAGCAGTACTTC
CSVEDSGTSGSMDEQYF
>TRBD2|NA|TRBJ2-7|TRBV10-3
TGTGCCATCAGACCTAGCGGGGGGACGAAGGAGCAGTACTTC
CAIRPSGGTKEQYF
>TRBD1|NA|TRBJ1-4|TRBV19
TGTGCCAGCTTGGGGGTGGGACAGCCAAATGAAAAACTGTTTTTT
CASLGVGQPNEKLFF
>NA|few|TRBJ1-1|TRBV20-1
TGCAGTGCTAGAGTATCTGGGGTGGGCCGAATGAACACTGAAGCTTTCTTT
CSARVSGVGRMNTEAFF
>NA|many|TRBJ1-2|TRBV7-8
TGTGCCAGCAGCTCCCGTGGCAGCACTAACTATGGCTACACCTTC
CASSSRGSTNYGYTF
>NA|NA|TRBJ1-2|TRBV12-3/TRBV12-4
TGTGCCAGCCATCAGGGTGGCTATGGCTACACCTTC
CASHQGGYGYTF
>TRBD2|NA|TRBJ2-5|TRBV6-1
TGTGCCAGCAGTTACTCGAGACTAGCGGGAGATTCAGAGACCCAGTACTTC
CASSYSRLAGDSETQYF
>NA|many|TRBJ2-2|TRBV24-1
TGTGCCACCAGTGTTGGGGGTGCCGGGGAGCTGTTTTTT
CATSVGGAGELFF
>NA|NA|TRBJ2-6|TRBV12-3/TRBV12-4
TGTGCCAGCAGTGCCACAGGGAACTCTGGGGCCAACGTCCTGACTTTC
CASSATGNSGANVLTF
>TRBD1|once|TRBJ1-5|TRBV2
TGTGCCAGCACCGGGACAGGGGGATTCCGCAATCAGCCCCAGCATTTT
CASTGTGGFRNQPQHF
>NA|NA|TRBJ1-1|TRBV15
TGTGCCAGCAGACCGGACGGGACGAACACTGAAGCTTTCTTT
CASRPDGTNTEAFF
>NA|NA|TRBJ1-1|TRBV2
TGTGCCAGCAGTTTAGGAGACAGTGAAAAAACTTCTGAAGCTTTCTTT
CASSLGDSEKTSEAFF
>NA|many|TRBJ2-5|TRBV11-2
TGTGCCAGCAGCTTCAGGGGACGGGAGACCCAGTACTTC
CASSFRGRETQYF
>NA|NA|TRBJ2-2|TRBV6-1
TGTGCCAGCAGTTGGACGGATTCCGGGGAGCTGTTTTTT
CASSWTDSGELFF
>NA|NA|TRBJ1-3|TRBV20-1
TGCAGCTATGAGGGTACGGGGTACTCTGGAAACACCATATATTTT
CSYEGTGYSGNTIYF
>NA|NA|TRBJ2-7|TRBV6-5
TGTGCCAGCAGCTATGGTGGCAGGGATTCATCCTACGAGCAGTACTTC
CASSYGGRDSSYEQYF
>TRBD1|NA|TRBJ1-2|TRBV11-2
TGTGCCAGCAGCTTATTCGGACAGGAAGGAGGCTACACCTTC
CASSLFGQEGGYTF
>NA|few|TRBJ2-7|TRBV29-1
TGCAGCGTTGACGGGAGAGCTCATGAGCAGTACTTC
CSVDGRAHEQYF
>NA|NA|TRBJ1-6|TRBV7-8
TGTGCCAGCAGCTTAGCTGGGACCCAGAAGGCACCCCTCCACTTT
CASSLAGTQKAPLHF
>TRBD1|NA|TRBJ2-7|TRBV7-9
TGTGCCAGCAGCTCACAATTCCGGGACAGGGACGAGCAGTACTTC
CASSSQFRDRDEQYF
>TRBD1|few|TRBJ1-5|TRBV6-1
TGTGCCAGCAGTGTAGGGACAGGGGTTAGCAATCAGCCCCAGCATTTT
CASSVGTGVSNQPQHF
>TRBD1|many|TRBJ1-4|TRBV7-9
TGTGCCAGCAGCCGACAGGGAGGTCGGGAAAAACTGTTTTTT
CASSRQGGREKLFF
>TRBD1|NA|TRBJ1-1|TRBV20-1
TGCAGTGCTAGACAGGGGGTAAACACTGAAGCTTTCTTT
CSARQGVNTEAFF
>NA|NA|TRBJ1-1|TRBV10-3
TGTGCCACCAGGGATTATGGCAAAAACACTGAAGCTTTCTTT
CATRDYGKNTEAFF
>NA|few|TRBJ1-1|TRBV25-1
TGTGCCAGCAGCCGAACCAGGACGGCTGAAGCTTTCTTT
CASSRTRTAEAFF
>NA|NA|TRBJ1-1|TRBV19
TGTGCCAGTATAAGGGGAAATATGAACACTGAAGCTTTCTTT
CASIRGNMNTEAFF
>NA|NA|TRBJ2-5|TRBV5-4
TGTGCCAGCAGCTTCGGACTAGCAGGGGGGGGGACCCAGTACTTC
CASSFGLAGGGTQYF
>NA|NA|TRBJ2-5|TRBV9
TGTGCCAGCAGCGTAGGGGGAATCAGGTACCAAGAGACCCAGTACTTC
CASSVGGIRYQETQYF
>NA|few|TRBJ2-2|TRBV19
TGTGCCAGTAGTATAGAAGGCGGCAGGGCAACCGGGGAGCTGTTTTTT
CASSIEGGRATGELFF
>NA|many|TRBJ1-5|TRBV7-9
TGTGCCAGCAGCTTGGCCAGAGGTGTGATTAGCAATCAGCCCCAGCATTTT
CASSLARGVISNQPQHF
>TRBD2|NA|TRBJ2-7|TRBV7-9
TGCGCCAACAGCAATCCGGGACTAGCGGGGGTCTACGAGCAGTACTTC
CANSNPGLAGVYEQYF
>NA|NA|TRBJ1-4|TRBV10-3
TGTGCCATCAGAGGAACAGGGTCTGAAAAACTGTTTTTT
CAIRGTGSEKLFF
>TRBD1|once|TRBJ1-4|TRBV20-1
TGCAGTGCTAGAGATGTGGCAGGGGGCACTAATGAAAAACTGTTTTTT
CSARDVAGGTNEKLFF
>NA|once|TRBJ2-7|TRBV10-3
TGTGCCATCAGTGAAGGGTTCTTGGGATGGCCCCACGAGCAGTACTTC
CAISEGFLGWPHEQYF
>NA|few|TRBJ2-5|TRBV7-2
TGTGCCAGCAGTGGACAGCGAGGAGAGACCCAGTACTTC
CASSGQRGETQYF
>TRBD1|NA|TRBJ2-7|TRBV2
TGTGCCGCAAGCGGGACAGGGAGGAACGAGCAGTACTTC
CAASGTGRNEQYF
>NA|few|TRBJ1-1|TRBV11-1
TGTGCCAGCAGCCCGTGGACGGGGCAGGACACTGAAGCTTTCTTT
CASSPWTGQDTEAFF